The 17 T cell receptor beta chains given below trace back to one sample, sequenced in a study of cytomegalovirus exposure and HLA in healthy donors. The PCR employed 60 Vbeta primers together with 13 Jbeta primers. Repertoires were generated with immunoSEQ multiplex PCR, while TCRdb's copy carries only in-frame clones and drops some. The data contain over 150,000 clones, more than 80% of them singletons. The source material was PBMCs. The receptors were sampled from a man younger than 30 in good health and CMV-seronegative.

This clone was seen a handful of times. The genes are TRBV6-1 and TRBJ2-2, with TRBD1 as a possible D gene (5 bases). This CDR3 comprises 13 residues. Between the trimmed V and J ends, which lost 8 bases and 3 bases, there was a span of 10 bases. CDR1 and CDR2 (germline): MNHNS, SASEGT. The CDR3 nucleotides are TGTGCCAGCCTCCAGGGTTACACCGGGGAGCTGTTTTTT. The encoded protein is CASLQGYTGELFF.

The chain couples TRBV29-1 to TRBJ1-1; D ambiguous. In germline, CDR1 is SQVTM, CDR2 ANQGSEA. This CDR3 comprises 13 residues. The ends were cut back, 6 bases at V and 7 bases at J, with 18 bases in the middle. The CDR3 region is CSVENRSRHEAFF. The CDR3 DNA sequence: TGCAGCGTCGAGAACAGATCCCGACATGAAGCTTTCTTT.

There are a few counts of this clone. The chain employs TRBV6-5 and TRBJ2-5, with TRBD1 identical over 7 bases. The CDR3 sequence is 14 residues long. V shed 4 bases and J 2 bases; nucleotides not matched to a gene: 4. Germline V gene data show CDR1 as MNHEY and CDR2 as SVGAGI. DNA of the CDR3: TGTGCCAGCAGTTTCTACAGGGGACAAGAGACCCAGTACTTC. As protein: CASSFYRGQETQYF.

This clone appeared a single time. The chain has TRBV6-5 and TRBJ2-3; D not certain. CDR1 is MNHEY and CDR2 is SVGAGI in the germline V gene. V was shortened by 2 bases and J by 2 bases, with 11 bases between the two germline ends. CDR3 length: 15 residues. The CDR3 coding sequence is TGTGCCAGCAGTTACCTGACATGGTCCACAGATACGCAGTATTTT. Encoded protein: CASSYLTWSTDTQYF.

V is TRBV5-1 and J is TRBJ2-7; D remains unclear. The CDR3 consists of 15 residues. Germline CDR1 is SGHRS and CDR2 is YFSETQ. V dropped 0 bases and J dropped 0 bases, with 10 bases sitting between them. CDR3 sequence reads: CASSLVSESSYEQYF. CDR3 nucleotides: TGCGCCAGCAGCTTGGTGTCGGAGAGCTCCTACGAGCAGTACTTC.

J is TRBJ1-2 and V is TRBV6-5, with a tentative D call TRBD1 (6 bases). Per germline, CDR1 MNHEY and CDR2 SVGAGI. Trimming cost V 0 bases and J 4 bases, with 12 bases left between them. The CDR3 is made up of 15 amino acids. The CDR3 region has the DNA TGTGCCAGCAGTTACTCGACACAGGGCCTCTATGGCTACACCTTC. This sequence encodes CASSYSTQGLYGYTF.

CDR3: CASSQPDRTYEQYF. CDR3 in DNA: TGTGCCAGCAGTCAACCGGACAGAACCTACGAGCAGTACTTC. V gene TRBV6-5 combines with J gene TRBJ2-7; possibly TRBD1 for D (6 bases). Per the germline V gene, CDR1 is MNHEY and CDR2 is SVGAGI. The CDR3 covers 14 residues. V was clipped by 5 bases and J by 2 bases, with 13 bases between them.

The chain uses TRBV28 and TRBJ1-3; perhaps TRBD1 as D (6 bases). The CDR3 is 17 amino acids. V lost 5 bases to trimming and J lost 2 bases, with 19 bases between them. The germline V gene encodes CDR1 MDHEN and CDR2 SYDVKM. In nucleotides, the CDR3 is TGTGCCAGCAGTCGTCGAAACAGGGTATCCCCTGGAAACACCATATATTTT. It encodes CASSRRNRVSPGNTIYF.

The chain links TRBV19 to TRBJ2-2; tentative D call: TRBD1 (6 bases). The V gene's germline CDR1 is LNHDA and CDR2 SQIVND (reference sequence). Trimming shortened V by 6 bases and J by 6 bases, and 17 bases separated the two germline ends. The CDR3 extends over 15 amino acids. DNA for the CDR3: TGTGCCAGTAGGGCACAGGGTTTAGGTGCCGGGGAGCTGTTTTTT. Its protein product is CASRAQGLGAGELFF.

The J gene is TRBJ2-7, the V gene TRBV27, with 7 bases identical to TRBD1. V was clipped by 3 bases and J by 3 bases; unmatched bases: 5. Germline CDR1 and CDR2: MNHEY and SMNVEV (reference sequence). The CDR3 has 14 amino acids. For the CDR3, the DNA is TGTGCCAGCAGTTTGACAGGGTCCTTCTACGAGCAGTACTTC. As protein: CASSLTGSFYEQYF.

Written as DNA, the CDR3 is TGCGCCAGCCAGGGGACAGGGGAATATGAGCAGTTCTTC. Translation: CASQGTGEYEQFF. J is TRBJ2-1 and V is TRBV5-1; 10 bases fit TRBD1. The CDR3 contains 13 residues. V shed 7 bases, J shed 8 bases, and the junction held 6 bases outside the gene matches. In germline, CDR1 is SGHRS, CDR2 YFSETQ.

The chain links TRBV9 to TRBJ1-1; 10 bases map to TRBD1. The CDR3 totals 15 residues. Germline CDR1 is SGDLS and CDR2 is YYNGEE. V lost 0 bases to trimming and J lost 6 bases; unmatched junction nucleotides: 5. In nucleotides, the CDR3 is TGTGCCAGCAGCGTAGTGGGACAGGGGATCTCTGAAGCTTTCTTT. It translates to CASSVVGQGISEAFF.

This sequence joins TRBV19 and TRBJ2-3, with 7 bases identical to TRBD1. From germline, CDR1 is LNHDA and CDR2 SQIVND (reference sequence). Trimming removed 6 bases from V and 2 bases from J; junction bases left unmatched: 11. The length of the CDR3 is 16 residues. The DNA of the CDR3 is TGTGCCAGTAGACCCCACGGGACAGACCACACAGATACGCAGTATTTT. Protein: CASRPHGTDHTDTQYF. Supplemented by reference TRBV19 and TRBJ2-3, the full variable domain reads DGGITQSPKYLFRKEGQNVTLSCEQNLNHDAMYWYRQDPGQGLRLIYYSQIVNDFQKGDIAEGYSVSREKKESFPLTVTSAQKNPTAFYLCASRPHGTDHTDTQYFGPGTRLTVL.

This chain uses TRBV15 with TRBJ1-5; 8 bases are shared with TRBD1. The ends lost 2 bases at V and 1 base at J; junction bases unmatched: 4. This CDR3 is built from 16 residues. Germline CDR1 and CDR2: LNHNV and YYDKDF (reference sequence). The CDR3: CATSRLGQVSNQPQHF. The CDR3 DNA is TGTGCCACCAGCAGACTGGGACAGGTGAGCAATCAGCCCCAGCATTTT.

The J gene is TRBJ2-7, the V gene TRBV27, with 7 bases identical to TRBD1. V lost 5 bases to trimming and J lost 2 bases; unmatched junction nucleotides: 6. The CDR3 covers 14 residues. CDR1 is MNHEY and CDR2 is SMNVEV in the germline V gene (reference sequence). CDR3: CASSAGTATYEQYF. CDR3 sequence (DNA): TGTGCCAGCAGTGCCGGGACAGCTACCTACGAGCAGTACTTC.

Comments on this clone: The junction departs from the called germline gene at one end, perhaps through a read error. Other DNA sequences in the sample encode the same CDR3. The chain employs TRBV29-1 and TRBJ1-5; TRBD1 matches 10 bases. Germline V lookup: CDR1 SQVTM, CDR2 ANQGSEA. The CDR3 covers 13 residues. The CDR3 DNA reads TGCAGCGTTGGGGACAGGGGCAATCAGCCTCAGCATTTT. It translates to CSVGDRGNQPQHF. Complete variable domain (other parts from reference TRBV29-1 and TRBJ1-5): SAVISQKPSRDICQRGTSLTIQCQVDSQVTMMFWYRQQPGQSLTLIATANQGSEATYESGFVIDKFPISRPNLTFSTLTVSNMSPEDSSIYLCSVGDRGNQPQHFGDGTRLSIL.

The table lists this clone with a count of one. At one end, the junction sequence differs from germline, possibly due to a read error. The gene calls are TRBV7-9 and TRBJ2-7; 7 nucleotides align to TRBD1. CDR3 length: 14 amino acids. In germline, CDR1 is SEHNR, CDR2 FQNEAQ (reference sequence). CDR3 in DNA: TGTTCCAGCAGCTTAACGGGACAGACCTACGAGCAGTACTTC. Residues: CSSSLTGQTYEQYF.